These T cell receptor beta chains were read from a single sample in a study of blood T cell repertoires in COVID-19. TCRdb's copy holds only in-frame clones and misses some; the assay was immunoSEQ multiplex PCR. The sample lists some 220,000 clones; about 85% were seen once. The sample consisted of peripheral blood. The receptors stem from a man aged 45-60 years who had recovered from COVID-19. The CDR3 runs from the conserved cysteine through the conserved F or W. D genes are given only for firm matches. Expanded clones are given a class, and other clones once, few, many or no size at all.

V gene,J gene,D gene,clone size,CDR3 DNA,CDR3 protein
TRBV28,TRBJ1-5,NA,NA,TGTGCCAGCAGTCCCCCCTACGCGGGGGCCAATCAGCCCCAGCATTTT,CASSPPYAGANQPQHF
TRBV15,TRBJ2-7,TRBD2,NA,TGTGCCACCAGCAATCGACTAGCTGTCGCCTATGAGCAGTACTTC,CATSNRLAVAYEQYF
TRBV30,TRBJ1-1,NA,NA,TGTGCCTGGAGTGTAATCGAGGCCCACACTGAAGCTTTCTTT,CAWSVIEAHTEAFF
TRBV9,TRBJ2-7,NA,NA,TGTGCCAGCAGCGTAGACAGCTCCTACGAGCAGTACTTC,CASSVDSSYEQYF
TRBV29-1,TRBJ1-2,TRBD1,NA,TGCAGCGTTCTACGGGACAGCAGCTATGGCTACACCTTC,CSVLRDSSYGYTF
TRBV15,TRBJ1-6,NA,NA,TGTGCCACCAGCAGAGTTAAGGGGAATTCACCCCTCCACTTT,CATSRVKGNSPLHF
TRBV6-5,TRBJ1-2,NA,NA,TGTGCCAGCAGTTACACCACAGGGTCAGTCCGTGGCTACACCTTC,CASSYTTGSVRGYTF
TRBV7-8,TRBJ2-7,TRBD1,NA,TGTGCCAGCAGCTGGACCGGGACAGGGCAAGGCGAGCAGTACTTC,CASSWTGTGQGEQYF
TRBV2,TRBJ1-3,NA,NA,TGTGCCAGCAGACAAAGGGGCTCTGGAAACACCATATATTTT,CASRQRGSGNTIYF
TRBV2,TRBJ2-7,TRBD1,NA,TGTGCCAGCAGATTCAGGGGGTTGTACGAGCAGTACTTC,CASRFRGLYEQYF
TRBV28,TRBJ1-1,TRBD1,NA,TGTGCCAGCCGGGGCAGGGGGCGCGTTACTGAAGCTTTCTTT,CASRGRGRVTEAFF
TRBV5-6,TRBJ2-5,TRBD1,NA,TGTGCCAGCAGCTCCTACAGGGGGTTCGTAGAGACCCAGTACTTC,CASSSYRGFVETQYF
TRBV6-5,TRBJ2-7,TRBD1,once,TGTGCCAGCAGCCAGACAGGGGGCGTTCCCTACGAGCAGTACTTC,CASSQTGGVPYEQYF
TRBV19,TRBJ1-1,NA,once,TGTGCCAGTAGTATAGAGCGGGGAGTCAACACTGAAGCTTTCTTT,CASSIERGVNTEAFF
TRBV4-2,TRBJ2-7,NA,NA,TGTGCCAGCAGCCCCCCCGGAGGTCGAGAGCAGTACTTC,CASSPPGGREQYF
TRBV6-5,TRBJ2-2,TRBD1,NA,TGTGCCAGCAGGCCAACAGGGGGCAGTACCGGGGAGCTGTTTTTT,CASRPTGGSTGELFF
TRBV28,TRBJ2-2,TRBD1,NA,TGTGCCGCTTCTACAGGGGTGGACACCGGGGAGCTGTTTTTT,CAASTGVDTGELFF
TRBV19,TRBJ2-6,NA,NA,TGTGCCAGTACTCCGGGATTCTCTGGGGCCAACGTCCTGACTTTC,CASTPGFSGANVLTF
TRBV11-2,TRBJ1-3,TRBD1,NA,TGTGCCAGCAGCTTGACCGGGACAGGTCCTCCAGACTCTGGAAACACCATATATTTT,CASSLTGTGPPDSGNTIYF
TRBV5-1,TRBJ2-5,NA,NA,TGCGCCAGCAGCTGGGGTTGGGGGGAAGAGACCCAGTACTTC,CASSWGWGEETQYF
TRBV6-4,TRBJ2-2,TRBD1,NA,TGTGCCAGCAGTGCTCAGACAGGGGGGACCGGGGAGCTGTTTTTT,CASSAQTGGTGELFF
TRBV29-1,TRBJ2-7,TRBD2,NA,TGCAGCGTAGCGGGACTGGATGTCTACGAGCAGTACTTC,CSVAGLDVYEQYF
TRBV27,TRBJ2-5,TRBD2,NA,TGTGCCAGCAGTACACGACTAGCGGGAGAGGAGACCCAGTACTTC,CASSTRLAGEETQYF
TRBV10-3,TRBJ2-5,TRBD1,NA,TGTGCCATCAGTCGGACAGGGGGCCAGGAGACCCAGTACTTC,CAISRTGGQETQYF
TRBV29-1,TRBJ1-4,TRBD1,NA,TGCAGCGTCCTCCCAAATCGACAGGGTAATGAAAAACTGTTTTTT,CSVLPNRQGNEKLFF
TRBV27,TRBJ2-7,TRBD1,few,TGTGCCAGCAGTACCCTGAGACAGGGGCTCTCCTACGAGCAGTACTTC,CASSTLRQGLSYEQYF
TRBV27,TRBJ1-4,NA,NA,TGTGCCAGTCAGGGAAACCAAGAGAATGAAAAACTGTTTTTT,CASQGNQENEKLFF
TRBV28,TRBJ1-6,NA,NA,TGTGCCAGCAGGCAGGGGTTTAGGAATTCACCCCTCCACTTT,CASRQGFRNSPLHF
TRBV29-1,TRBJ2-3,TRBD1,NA,TGCAGCGTTGATGACCTACCGGGACAGGGGCTAACAGATACGCAGTATTTT,CSVDDLPGQGLTDTQYF
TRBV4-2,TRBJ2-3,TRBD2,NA,TGTGCCAGCAGCCCCGGGACTAGCGGAATTTCTAGCACAGATACGCAGTATTTT,CASSPGTSGISSTDTQYF
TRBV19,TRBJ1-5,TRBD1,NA,TGTGCCAGTAGTATAAGCGACAGGGGTGCCAATCAGCCCCAGCATTTT,CASSISDRGANQPQHF
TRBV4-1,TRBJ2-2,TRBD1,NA,TGCGCCAGCAGCCAAGAAATTAGGGACAGGTTAATGGCGAACACCGGGGAGCTGTTTTTT,CASSQEIRDRLMANTGELFF
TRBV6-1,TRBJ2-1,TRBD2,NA,TGTGCCAGCAGTGAAACCCCGGGACTAGCATACAATGAGCAGTTCTTC,CASSETPGLAYNEQFF
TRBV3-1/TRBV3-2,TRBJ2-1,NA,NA,TGTGCCAGCAGCCAAAGCCCTAGCATTTATGAGCAGTTCTTC,CASSQSPSIYEQFF
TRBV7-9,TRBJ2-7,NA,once,TGTGCCAGCAGCTCCCGACAAACCCCCTACGAGCAGTACTTC,CASSSRQTPYEQYF
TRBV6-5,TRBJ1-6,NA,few,TGTGCCAGCGGACGTTCAGGGGCTAATAATTCACCCCTCCACTTT,CASGRSGANNSPLHF
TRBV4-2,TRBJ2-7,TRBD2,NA,TGTGCCAGCAGCCACCAAGCGGGAGATGTTTCCTACGAGCAGTACTTC,CASSHQAGDVSYEQYF
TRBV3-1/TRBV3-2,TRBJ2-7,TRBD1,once,TGTGCCAGCAGCGCAATCCCGGGACAGCGACTCTCCTACGAGCAGTACTTC,CASSAIPGQRLSYEQYF
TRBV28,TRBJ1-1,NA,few,TGTGCCAGCAGTCCGGGGGACAACACTGAAGCTTTCTTT,CASSPGDNTEAFF
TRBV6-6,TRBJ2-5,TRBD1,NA,TGTGCCAGCAGTTCCCCGGACAGGGTTCAAGAGACCCAGTACTTC,CASSSPDRVQETQYF
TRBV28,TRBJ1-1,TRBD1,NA,TGTGCCAGCAGTAGATACAGACAGGGTCCGACTGAAGCTTTCTTT,CASSRYRQGPTEAFF
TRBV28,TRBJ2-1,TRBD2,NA,TGTGCCAGCAGTATAGCGGGAGGGAACAATGAGCAGTTCTTC,CASSIAGGNNEQFF
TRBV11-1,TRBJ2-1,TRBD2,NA,TGTGCCAGCAGCCCTAGCGGCGGGAAAGGGTACAATGAGCAGTTCTTC,CASSPSGGKGYNEQFF
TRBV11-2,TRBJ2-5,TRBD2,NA,TGTGCCAGCAGCTTTGGACTAGCGGGAGTGGGTTTGTCAGAGACCCAGTACTTC,CASSFGLAGVGLSETQYF
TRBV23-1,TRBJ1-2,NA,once,TGCGCCAGCAGTCAAGTTAAAAGTCGAGGACACCACTATGGCTACACCTTC,CASSQVKSRGHHYGYTF
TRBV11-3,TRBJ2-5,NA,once,TGTGCCAGCAGCCGCGACAGCTTCCAAGAGACCCAGTACTTC,CASSRDSFQETQYF
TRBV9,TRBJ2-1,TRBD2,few,TGTGCCAGCAGCCCGAGCGGGAGCTCCTACAATGAGCAGTTCTTC,CASSPSGSSYNEQFF
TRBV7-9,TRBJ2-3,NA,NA,TGTGCCAGCAGCTCTAGGGGGGGCCAAACAGATACGCAGTATTTT,CASSSRGGQTDTQYF
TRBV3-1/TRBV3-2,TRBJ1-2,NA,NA,TGTGCCAGCAGCTATATAGGGGTACATGGCTACACCTTC,CASSYIGVHGYTF
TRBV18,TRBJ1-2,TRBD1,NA,TGTGCCAGCTCACCAAGGATGGGTGGACAGGGGGCGTCAAGCTATGGCTACACCTTC,CASSPRMGGQGASSYGYTF
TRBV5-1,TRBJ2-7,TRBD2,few,TGCGCCAGCAGCTTATTACTAGCGGGGCTCTCCTACGAGCAGTACTTC,CASSLLLAGLSYEQYF